What follows are 12 T cell receptor beta chains derived from one specimen sequenced in a study of cytomegalovirus exposure and HLA in healthy donors (dated by TCRdb to about 2017). Library preparation used the immunoSEQ multiplex PCR assay. Entries here come from immuneACCESS through TCRdb and include only in-frame sequences with V and J called. Some clones fail to appear in such tables; in the studies checked, an unresolved V gene covers under half of the shortfall, and the cause of the remainder is unknown. The sample profile shows tens of thousands of clones; 75% to 90% of them were found once. The top ten constitute about 20% of the sample. The sequencing input was PBMCs. The source is a young man in good health and CMV-seropositive.

V gene TRBV5-6 combines with J gene TRBJ2-7; 7 bases align to TRBD1. The CDR3 is 15 residues long. Germline CDR1 reads SGHDT; CDR2 reads YYEEEE. V shed 1 base and J 3 bases; nucleotides not matched to a gene: 7. The CDR3 reads CASSLTGASSYEQYF. CDR3 coding DNA: TGTGCCAGCAGCTTGACAGGGGCGTCAAGCTACGAGCAGTACTTC.

V and J are TRBV28 and TRBJ1-1; possibly TRBD1 for D (6 bases). The CDR3 totals 11 residues. Germline loops: CDR1 MDHEN, CDR2 SYDVKM. V lost 6 bases to trimming and J lost 4 bases, with 6 bases between them. The chain's CDR3 is CASRGGTEAFF. CDR3 nucleotide sequence: TGTGCCAGCAGAGGGGGCACTGAAGCTTTCTTT.

The chain combines TRBV11-1 with TRBJ2-1, with a possible D match to TRBD2 (5 bases). Trimming shortened V by 5 bases and J by 3 bases, and 11 bases separated the two germline ends. The germline V gene encodes CDR1 SGHAT and CDR2 FQDESV (reference sequence). This CDR3 is 14 amino acids long. CDR3 amino acids: CASSPGNFYNEQFF. The DNA for the CDR3 is TGTGCCAGCAGCCCGGGGAACTTCTACAATGAGCAGTTCTTC.

V and J are TRBV12-5 and TRBJ2-1, with a tentative D call TRBD1 (5 bases). V gave up 2 bases and J gave up 3 bases, with 11 bases separating them. The germline gives CDR1 LGHNT, CDR2 FRNRAP. This CDR3 region has 15 residues. CDR3 in DNA: TGTGCTAGTGGTTTGCCCCCGACAGACTACAATGAGCAGTTCTTC. It yields the protein CASGLPPTDYNEQFF.

This clone appeared once. V and J are TRBV7-9 and TRBJ1-2, with 8 positions matching TRBD1. From germline, CDR1 is SEHNR and CDR2 FQNEAQ (reference sequence). The CDR3 sequence is 16 residues long. J lost 3 bases, V lost 5 bases, and 11 bases had no gene match. CDR3 in DNA: TGTGCCAGCAGCGAAGGGGCAGGGGGCTTGGACTATGGCTACACCTTC. It specifies CASSEGAGGLDYGYTF.

This clone was observed a few times. The chain couples TRBV4-2 to TRBJ1-1; unclear D gene. The germline V gene has CDR1 LGHNA and CDR2 YNFKEQ. This CDR3 has 18 residues. V lost 0 bases and J 3 bases, leaving 20 bases between the germline ends. The CDR3 nucleotides read TGTGCCAGCAGCCAAGACCGGGGAGCAGGTTTAAGGGACACTGAAGCTTTCTTT. The encoded protein is CASSQDRGAGLRDTEAFF.

This clone came up many times. The J gene is TRBJ2-5, the V gene TRBV2; tentatively, D is TRBD2 (5 bases). The germline CDR1 and CDR2 sequences are SNHLY and FYNNEI. Trimming cost V 5 bases and J 5 bases, with 15 bases left between them. The CDR3 runs to 14 residues. The CDR3 here is CASSLSQTGETQYF. The DNA of the CDR3 is TGTGCCAGCAGTCTCAGCCAAACGGGGGAGACCCAGTACTTC.

V is TRBV5-4 and J is TRBJ1-4; possibly TRBD1 for D (5 bases). Germline V gene lookup returns CDR1 SGHNT and CDR2 YYREEE (reference sequence). The CDR3 length is 15 residues. Trimming pared 0 bases from V and 5 bases from J, leaving 11 bases between. The CDR3 DNA sequence: TGTGCCAGCAGCTTGGGCGGGACGGGAAATGAAAAACTGTTTTTT. Translated: CASSLGGTGNEKLFF.

The rearrangement uses TRBV19 and TRBJ2-1; 11 nucleotides agree with TRBD2. Per germline, CDR1 LNHDA and CDR2 SQIVND (reference sequence). The V and J ends lost 8 bases and 6 bases, in that order; junction bases with no gene match: 6. This CDR3 comprises 14 residues. The CDR3 sequence: CASHSGTSGNEQFF. The DNA for the CDR3 is TGTGCCAGTCACTCCGGGACTAGCGGCAATGAGCAGTTCTTC.

In DNA, the CDR3 is TGTGCCAGCAGCCCTCGGACAGGGGGTGTAGAAAAACTGTTTTTT. As protein: CASSPRTGGVEKLFF. The chain employs TRBV7-6 and TRBJ1-4; TRBD1 aligns across 10 bases. V trimming: 5 bases; J trimming: 8 bases; junction bases outside the gene matches: 8. The length of the CDR3 is 15 residues. Germline V gene sequence: CDR1 SGHVS, CDR2 FNYEAQ.

This chain uses TRBV5-8 with TRBJ2-3; 9 bases are shared with TRBD1. This CDR3 spans 15 amino acids. Germline trimming cut 0 bases from V and 3 bases from J; bases unmatched to any gene: 2. CDR1 is SGHTS, CDR2 YDEGEE, per germline. DNA for the CDR3: TGTGCCAGCAGCTTGGGACAGGGGGTGACAGATACGCAGTATTTT. Residues: CASSLGQGVTDTQYF.

The V gene is TRBV27, the J gene TRBJ2-3, with D possibly matching TRBD1 (5 bases). Trimming stripped 8 bases from V and 2 bases from J, with 14 bases between. This CDR3 has 14 residues. Germline lookup yields CDR1 MNHEY and CDR2 SMNVEV (reference sequence). The CDR3 DNA is TGTGCCAGCTGGGGCGGAAGTTACACAGATACGCAGTATTTT. It codes for CASWGGSYTDTQYF.